Presented here are 10 T cell receptor beta chains from one specimen sequenced in a study of blood T cell repertoires in COVID-19. Sequenced by immunoSEQ multiplex PCR; TCRdb stores in-frame clones only, minus some. The top ten hold roughly 12% of the sample, which has tens of thousands of clones, approximately 80% seen once. Sequencing was carried out using peripheral blood. The receptor set was obtained from a man aged 65-85 years with acute or convalescent COVID-19.

V usage is TRBV18 and J usage is TRBJ2-3; D might be TRBD2 (5 bases). The CDR3 extends over 13 amino acids. V shed 3 bases and J shed 2 bases, with 6 bases lying between them. Per germline, CDR1 KGHSH and CDR2 LQKENI. CDR3 nucleotides: TGTGCCAGCTCACCGGACTTCACAGATACGCAGTATTTT. Translation: CASSPDFTDTQYF.

The chain carries TRBV20-1 and TRBJ2-7; TRBD2 matches 8 bases. V lost 3 bases, J lost 1 base, and 11 bases stayed unmatched. Per germline, CDR1 DFQATT and CDR2 SNEGSKA (reference sequence). This CDR3 is built from 16 residues. In DNA form, the CDR3 reads TGCAGTGCTAGTCCAGGTGAAGGCGGGGGGTCCTACGAGCAGTACTTC. Its protein product is CSASPGEGGGSYEQYF.

This chain connects TRBV19 to TRBJ1-3; D remains ambiguous. The CDR3 has 15 amino acids. Looked up from germline, CDR1 is LNHDA and CDR2 is SQIVND (reference sequence). The V end lost 4 bases, the J end lost 0 bases, and 10 bases lay between the germline ends. This chain's CDR3 is CASSTSRSSGNTIYF. CDR3 nucleotides: TGTGCCAGTAGTACAAGCCGGAGCTCTGGAAACACCATATATTTT.

The chain is built from TRBV6-5 and TRBJ1-4, with 9 bases lining up with TRBD1. The V gene's germline CDR1 is MNHEY and CDR2 SVGAGI. J lost 2 bases, V lost 4 bases, and 5 bases had no gene match. The CDR3 extends over 16 amino acids. The CDR3 coding sequence is TGTGCCAGCAGTTCTCCGACAGGGGGGACTAATGAAAAACTGTTTTTT. Its protein is CASSSPTGGTNEKLFF.

The chain is built from TRBV5-6 and TRBJ1-2; no reliable D call. This CDR3 region has 12 residues. Germline V gene lookup returns CDR1 SGHDT and CDR2 YYEEEE. The V end was cut by 1 base, the J end by 6 bases, with 7 bases between. CDR3 sequence (DNA): TGTGCCAGCAGCTTGAATCCGGATGGCTACACCTTC. It codes for CASSLNPDGYTF.

This clone was found a few times. The chain combines TRBV12-3 or TRBV12-4 with TRBJ2-7; tentative D call: TRBD1 (6 bases). CDR3 length: 13 residues. The germline V and J ends were trimmed by 5 bases and 3 bases, with 11 bases remaining between them. The CDR3 DNA follows: TGTGCCAGCAGTCTGGACAGATTCTACGAGCAGTACTTC. Its translation: CASSLDRFYEQYF.

This clone was picked up one time. The chain uses TRBV29-1 and TRBJ1-1, with TRBD1 identical over 10 bases. V trimming: 6 bases; J trimming: 1 base; junction bases outside the gene matches: 5. Per germline, CDR1 SQVTM and CDR2 ANQGSEA. This CDR3 is built from 14 residues. CDR3 loop: CSVPRDRGNTEAFF. CDR3 nucleotide sequence: TGCAGCGTCCCCCGGGACAGGGGGAACACTGAAGCTTTCTTT.

The chain carries TRBV9 and TRBJ2-2; TRBD1 aligns across 8 bases. V was pared by 0 bases and J by 5 bases, with 6 bases of the junction left unmatched. Germline V gene lookup returns CDR1 SGDLS and CDR2 YYNGEE. The CDR3 runs 16 residues. The CDR3 is CASSVVQGAGTGELFF. CDR3 nucleotide sequence: TGTGCCAGCAGCGTAGTCCAGGGGGCCGGAACCGGGGAGCTGTTTTTT.

The chain couples TRBV5-8 to TRBJ2-2, with TRBD1 matching 12 bases. V lost 4 bases and J lost 10; bases outside the gene matches: 5. This CDR3 has 14 amino acids. Germline V gene sequence: CDR1 SGHTS, CDR2 YDEGEE. Here the CDR3 DNA reads TGTGCCAGCAGCACGGGACAGGGGGCCCCGGAGCTGTTTTTT. As protein: CASSTGQGAPELFF. The variable domain in full, completed from reference TRBV5-8 and TRBJ2-2, reads EAGVTQSPTHLIKTRGQQATLRCSPISGHTSVYWYQQALGLGLQFLLWYDEGEERNRGNFPPRFSGRQFPNYSSELNVNALELEDSALYLCASSTGQGAPELFFGEGSRLTVL.

The V gene is TRBV20-1, the J gene TRBJ2-1; D gene uncertain. The V gene lost 4 bases and the J gene lost 9 bases, with 7 bases spanning the gap. This CDR3 is built from 10 residues. Germline CDR1 is DFQATT and CDR2 is SNEGSKA (reference sequence). DNA for the CDR3: TGCAGTGCTATTCGAGGTGAGCAGTTCTTC. Protein: CSAIRGEQFF.